A selection of T cell receptor beta chains follows, all from one sample in a study of shared clonotypes between healthy human individuals. The method was immunoSEQ multiplex PCR; TCRdb's version includes in-frame clones alone and lacks a portion of them. The sample holds more than 2 million clones, around 95% seen once. Source material: naive CD4+ T cells sorted from blood. The source of these receptors is a young man in good health. Both conserved end residues are part of each CDR3. A D gene is named only where the DNA matches it firmly. Only some rows state a clone size, as once, few, many or a class for expanded clones.

abundance	v_gene	d_gene	j_gene	CDR3aa	CDR3nt
once	TRBV10-2	TRBD2	TRBJ2-1	CASRDSGGFYNEQFF	TGCGCCAGCAGGGATAGCGGGGGGTTCTACAATGAGCAGTTCTTC
-	TRBV2	TRBD2	TRBJ2-7	CASSEDWTSGRIEQYF	TGTGCCAGCAGTGAAGATTGGACTAGCGGGAGGATCGAGCAGTACTTC
-	TRBV7-2	-	TRBJ2-5	CASRYQGGSAETQYF	TGTGCCAGCAGATACCAAGGTGGGTCAGCAGAGACCCAGTACTTC
-	TRBV5-1	-	TRBJ2-7	CASSLGDLPYEQYF	TGCGCCAGCAGCTTGGGGGACTTACCCTACGAGCAGTACTTC
-	TRBV5-6	-	TRBJ1-5	CASSGRGRTSNQPQHF	TGTGCCAGCAGCGGAAGGGGCCGGACAAGCAATCAGCCCCAGCATTTT
once	TRBV7-2	-	TRBJ1-5	CASSLDRSNQPQHF	TGTGCCAGCAGCTTAGATCGCTCTAATCAGCCCCAGCATTTT
-	TRBV12-2	-	TRBJ1-2	CASRLHRVGDGYTF	TGTGCAAGTCGCCTGCACCGGGTGGGCGATGGCTACACCTTC
-	TRBV14	-	TRBJ2-2	CASSQRYTGELFF	TGTGCCAGCAGCCAACGATACACCGGGGAGCTGTTTTTT
-	TRBV2	-	TRBJ1-5	CASRQQGFGQPQHF	TGTGCCAGCAGACAACAGGGATTCGGCCAGCCCCAGCATTTT
-	TRBV6-6	TRBD1	TRBJ1-1	CASSFSQTGGGEAFF	TGTGCCAGCAGTTTTTCTCAAACAGGGGGTGGTGAAGCTTTCTTT
-	TRBV7-5	-	TRBJ2-2	CARSQRGWTGELFF	TGTGCCAGAAGCCAGCGGGGGTGGACCGGGGAGCTGTTTTTT
-	TRBV4-3	-	TRBJ1-5	CASSQDEGISNQPQHF	TGCGCCAGCAGCCAAGATGAGGGAATCAGCAATCAGCCCCAGCATTTT
-	TRBV18	-	TRBJ2-1	CASSLSGGGTYNEQFF	TGTGCCAGCTCACTCTCTGGTGGGGGGACCTACAATGAGCAGTTCTTC
-	TRBV27	TRBD2	TRBJ2-1	CASSLSRGVDEQFF	TGTGCCAGCAGCTTATCACGGGGGGTGGATGAGCAGTTCTTC
once	TRBV4-1	TRBD1	TRBJ1-6	CASSPSGTGENNSPLHF	TGCGCCAGCAGCCCGTCCGGGACAGGGGAAAACAATTCACCCCTCCACTTT
-	TRBV5-1	-	TRBJ1-2	CASSPWTEGLYGYTF	TGCGCCAGCAGCCCCTGGACAGAAGGGCTCTATGGCTACACCTTC
-	TRBV11-2	-	TRBJ2-3	CASSLTTSTDTQYF	TGTGCCAGCAGCTTAACGACGAGCACAGATACGCAGTATTTT
once	TRBV2	TRBD1	TRBJ2-7	CASMGGQGAWEQYF	TGTGCCAGCATGGGAGGACAGGGGGCCTGGGAGCAGTACTTC
-	TRBV6-5	-	TRBJ1-1	CASPEAFF	TGTGCCAGCCCTGAAGCTTTCTTT
-	TRBV18	-	TRBJ2-3	CASSQDTQYF	TGTGCCAGCTCACAAGATACGCAGTATTTT
few	TRBV27	-	TRBJ2-5	CASSRRPRWETQYF	TGTGCCAGCAGCCGCCGGCCACGATGGGAGACCCAGTACTTC
-	TRBV6-5	-	TRBJ2-1	CASSYSRGGVEQFF	TGTGCCAGCAGTTACTCGAGGGGGGGGGTTGAGCAGTTCTTC
-	TRBV18	-	TRBJ1-5	CASSPEGGNQPQHF	TGTGCCAGCTCACCCGAGGGGGGCAATCAGCCCCAGCATTTT
-	TRBV2	-	TRBJ1-2	CASSYDRSEGGYTF	TGTGCCAGCAGTTATGACAGGTCAGAAGGGGGCTACACCTTC
-	TRBV4-3	-	TRBJ2-7	CASSQDVAAYEQYF	TGCGCCAGCAGCCAAGACGTGGCAGCCTACGAGCAGTACTTC
-	TRBV30	-	TRBJ2-3	CAWSAADTDTQYF	TGTGCCTGGAGTGCGGCAGACACAGATACGCAGTATTTT
once	TRBV9	-	TRBJ1-6	CASRPGTENSPLHF	TGTGCCAGCAGACCCGGGACTGAAAATTCACCCCTCCACTTT
-	TRBV4-3	-	TRBJ1-4	CASSQDGDGSEKLFF	TGCGCCAGCAGCCAAGATGGGGACGGAAGCGAAAAACTGTTTTTT
-	TRBV12-5	TRBD2	TRBJ2-3	CASGFRVAGPADTQYF	TGTGCTAGTGGTTTCAGGGTAGCGGGACCCGCAGATACGCAGTATTTT
-	TRBV30	-	TRBJ1-5	CAWSPGGKGQPQHF	TGTGCCTGGAGTCCGGGGGGAAAGGGTCAGCCCCAGCATTTT
-	TRBV30	-	TRBJ2-2	CAWSVPTGELFF	TGTGCCTGGAGTGTACCCACCGGGGAGCTGTTTTTT
-	TRBV2	TRBD2	TRBJ2-7	CASSWDYSYEQYF	TGTGCCAGCAGCTGGGACTATTCCTACGAGCAGTACTTC
-	TRBV6-5	-	TRBJ2-7	CASSYTDGSYEQYF	TGTGCCAGCAGTTACACCGACGGCTCCTACGAGCAGTACTTC
-	TRBV30	-	TRBJ1-6	CAWSVTGSPLHF	TGTGCCTGGAGTGTCACAGGTTCACCCCTCCACTTT
-	TRBV19	-	TRBJ1-2	CASSPPSPAQDGYTF	TGTGCCAGTAGTCCCCCCTCCCCGGCCCAGGATGGCTACACCTTC
-	TRBV9	TRBD2	TRBJ2-3	CASSGAGGWEDTQYF	TGTGCCAGCAGCGGAGCGGGGGGTTGGGAAGATACGCAGTATTTT
-	TRBV18	-	TRBJ2-3	CASSRGPSTDTQYF	TGTGCCAGCTCCCGGGGGCCCAGCACAGATACGCAGTATTTT
-	TRBV28	TRBD2	TRBJ2-1	CASSSARASGGSYNEQFF	TGTGCCAGCAGTTCTGCCCGGGCTAGCGGGGGGTCCTACAATGAGCAGTTCTTC
-	TRBV6-5	TRBD1	TRBJ2-1	CASSWTGTGVNEQFF	TGTGCCAGCAGTTGGACCGGGACAGGGGTTAATGAGCAGTTCTTC
-	TRBV5-1	-	TRBJ1-2	CASSLSPGASNYGYTF	TGCGCCAGCAGCTTGAGCCCGGGGGCGTCAAACTATGGCTACACCTTC